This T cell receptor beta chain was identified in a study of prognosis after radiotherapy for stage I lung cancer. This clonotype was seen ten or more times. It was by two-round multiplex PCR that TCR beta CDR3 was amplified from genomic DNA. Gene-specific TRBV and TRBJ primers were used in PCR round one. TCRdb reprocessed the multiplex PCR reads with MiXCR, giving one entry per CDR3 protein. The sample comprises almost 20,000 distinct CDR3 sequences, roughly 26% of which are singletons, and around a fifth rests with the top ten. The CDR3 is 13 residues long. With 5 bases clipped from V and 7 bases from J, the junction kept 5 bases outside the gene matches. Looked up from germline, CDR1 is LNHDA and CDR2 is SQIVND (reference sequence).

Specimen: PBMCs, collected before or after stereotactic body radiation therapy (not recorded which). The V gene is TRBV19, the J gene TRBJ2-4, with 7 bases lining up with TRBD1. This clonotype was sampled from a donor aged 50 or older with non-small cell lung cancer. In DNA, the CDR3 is TGTGCCAGTAGTTCCGGACAGGTGAACATTCAGTACTTC. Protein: CASSSGQVNIQYF.